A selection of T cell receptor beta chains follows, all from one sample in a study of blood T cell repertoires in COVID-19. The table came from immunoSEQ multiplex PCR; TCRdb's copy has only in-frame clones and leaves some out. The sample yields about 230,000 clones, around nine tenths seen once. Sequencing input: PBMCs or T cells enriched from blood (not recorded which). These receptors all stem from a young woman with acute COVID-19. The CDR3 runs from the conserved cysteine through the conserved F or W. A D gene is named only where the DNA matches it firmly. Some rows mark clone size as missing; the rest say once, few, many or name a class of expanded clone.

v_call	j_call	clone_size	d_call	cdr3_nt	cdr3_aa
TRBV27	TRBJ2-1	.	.	TGTGCCAGCAGCCCTAGTGGGCTAGCGAGGGTTGAGCAGTTCTTC	CASSPSGLARVEQFF
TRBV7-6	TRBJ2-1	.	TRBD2	TGTGCCAGCAGCTTACTCCGGGGGGGCTCCTACAATGAGCAGTTCTTC	CASSLLRGGSYNEQFF
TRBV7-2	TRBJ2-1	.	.	TGTGCCAGCAGCTTAACCGCGGGGAGCTCCTACAATGAGCAGTTCTTC	CASSLTAGSSYNEQFF
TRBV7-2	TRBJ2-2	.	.	TGTGCCAGCAGCCTGAGGGATGCCGGGGAGCTGTTTTTT	CASSLRDAGELFF
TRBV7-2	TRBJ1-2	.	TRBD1	TGTGCCAGCAGCCCTAGTTCGGGACAGGGGCACGGCTACACCTTC	CASSPSSGQGHGYTF
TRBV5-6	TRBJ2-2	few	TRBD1	TGTGCCAGCAGCTTGGGGACAGGAGCGAACACCGGGGAGCTGTTTTTT	CASSLGTGANTGELFF
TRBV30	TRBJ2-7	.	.	TGTGCCTGGAGTGAAACAGAATACGAGCAGTACTTC	CAWSETEYEQYF
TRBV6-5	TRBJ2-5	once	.	TGTGCCAGCAGTTACCAGGGAGGCCCAGAGACCCAGTACTTC	CASSYQGGPETQYF
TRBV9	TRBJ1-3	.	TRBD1	TGTGCCAGCAGCGCCGGACAGGGTGGAAACACCATATATTTT	CASSAGQGGNTIYF
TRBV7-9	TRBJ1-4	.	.	TGTGCCAGCAGCCACTCCGGGGTCCAACCGTTTTTT	CASSHSGVQPFF
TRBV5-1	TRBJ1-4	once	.	TGCGCCAGCAGCACAAGGGGGACAACTAATGAAAAACTGTTTTTT	CASSTRGTTNEKLFF
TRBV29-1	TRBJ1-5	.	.	TGCAGCGTTGGTTCGGGCAATCAGCCCCAGCATTTT	CSVGSGNQPQHF